Each of the 13 T cell receptor beta chains below was sequenced from the same sample in a study of radiotherapy plus CTLA-4 blockade in lung cancer. This table comes from immunoSEQ multiplex PCR, and its TCRdb copy is limited to in-frame clones, with some not included. Of tens of thousands of clones in the sample, around 81% are singletons; the top ten hold approximately 15%. The sample here was peripheral blood, taken from a patient treated with radiotherapy plus ipilimumab. These receptors originate from a human donor with non-small cell lung cancer that progressed on radiotherapy plus ipilimumab.

This chain joins TRBV5-4 and TRBJ2-7; TRBD2 is a possible D gene (7 bases). CDR3 size: 15 residues. V was trimmed by 4 bases and J by 0 bases, leaving 14 bases between them. CDR1 and CDR2 from the germline V gene are SGHNT and YYREEE (reference sequence). The CDR3 region is CASSRGGLSSYEQYF. The CDR3 DNA is TGTGCCAGCAGCCGCGGGGGCTTGAGCTCCTACGAGCAGTACTTC.

This chain links TRBV14 with TRBJ1-1; D may be TRBD1 (6 bases). Trimming took 5 bases from V and 1 from J, leaving 14 bases between them. The V gene's germline CDR1 is SGHDN and CDR2 FVKESK. This CDR3 has 15 residues. DNA of the CDR3: TGTGCCAGCAGCGACCTGGACAGCTCGAACACTGAAGCTTTCTTT. Its protein is CASSDLDSSNTEAFF.

The CDR3 DNA reads as TGTGCCAGTTCAGGGGCCCGATTCTCTGGGGCCAACGTCCTGACTTTC. This sequence encodes CASSGARFSGANVLTF. The J gene is TRBJ2-6, the V gene TRBV19; a weak D match, TRBD1 (6 bases). The germline V and J ends were trimmed by 8 bases and 0 bases, with 14 bases remaining between them. Germline assignment: CDR1 LNHDA and CDR2 SQIVND (reference sequence). The CDR3 has 16 amino acids. The variable domain in full, with the rest retrieved from reference TRBV19 and TRBJ2-6, is DGGITQSPKYLFRKEGQNVTLSCEQNLNHDAMYWYRQDPGQGLRLIYYSQIVNDFQKGDIAEGYSVSREKKESFPLTVTSAQKNPTAFYLCASSGARFSGANVLTFGAGSRLTVL.

V gene TRBV27 combines with J gene TRBJ1-5, with D perhaps matching TRBD1 (5 bases). V lost 2 bases to trimming and J lost 0 bases, with 17 bases between them. The CDR3 covers 18 residues. Germline V gene lookup returns CDR1 MNHEY and CDR2 SMNVEV (reference sequence). The chain's CDR3 is CASSLRPPGAGSNQPQHF. For the CDR3, the DNA is TGTGCCAGCAGTTTACGTCCCCCCGGGGCAGGTAGCAATCAGCCCCAGCATTTT.

As DNA, the CDR3 is TGTGCCAGCAGCTTAGGCCGTTTGGGCAGGGAGTCTTGGAACACTGAAGCTTTCTTT. Protein: CASSLGRLGRESWNTEAFF. The gene calls are TRBV7-8 and TRBJ1-1; tentatively, D is TRBD1 (5 bases). There are 19 residues in the CDR3. Germline values: CDR1 SGHVS, CDR2 FQNEAQ. V lost 1 base and J 1 base, leaving 22 bases between the germline ends.

The chain has TRBV5-1 and TRBJ2-7; D may be TRBD2 (6 bases). The CDR3 is 14 residues long. The ends were cut back, 6 bases at V and 2 bases at J, with 15 bases in the middle. Germline CDR1 and CDR2: SGHRS and YFSETQ. CDR3 amino acids: CASNPGEVPYEQYF. CDR3 DNA sequence: TGCGCCAGCAATCCGGGGGAGGTTCCCTACGAGCAGTACTTC.

V is TRBV9 and J is TRBJ2-5; 8 bases fit TRBD2. V shed 5 bases and J 3 bases; nucleotides not matched to a gene: 9. Germline V CDR1 and CDR2: SGDLS, YYNGEE. This CDR3 is built from 15 residues. The CDR3 DNA sequence: TGTGCCAGCAGAGAACGGACTAGCTGTGAAGAGACCCAGTACTTC. Its translation is CASRERTSCEETQYF.

The chain combines TRBV28 with TRBJ2-7; D is possibly TRBD1 (5 bases). The germline CDR1 and CDR2 sequences are MDHEN and SYDVKM. CDR3 size: 15 residues. Trimming pared 2 bases from V and 3 bases from J, leaving 14 bases between. DNA of the CDR3: TGTGCCAGCAGTTTAGTAAGGTCAGGGAACTACGAGCAGTACTTC. It codes for CASSLVRSGNYEQYF.

This rearrangement joins TRBV5-1 to TRBJ2-5; TRBD1 or TRBD2 may be the D gene (5 bases each). The V end was cut by 0 bases, the J end by 2 bases, with 11 bases between. The CDR3 runs to 15 residues. Germline CDR1 and CDR2: SGHRS and YFSETQ. This CDR3 reads CASSLGGLPQETQYF. CDR3 nucleotide sequence: TGCGCCAGCAGCTTGGGGGGGTTACCACAAGAGACCCAGTACTTC.

The chain recombines TRBV4-3 with TRBJ2-1, with TRBD2 identical over 13 bases. With 1 base clipped from V and 2 bases from J, the junction kept 11 bases outside the gene matches. The CDR3 loop spans 20 amino acids. CDR1 is LGHNA, CDR2 YSLEER, per germline. CDR3 nucleotide sequence: TGCGCCAGCAGCCAAGCCCCACTAGCGGGAGGGGCAAGGACCTACAATGAGCAGTTCTTC. Amino acid sequence: CASSQAPLAGGARTYNEQFF.

V and J are TRBV7-9 and TRBJ1-1; D call uncertain. Germline loops: CDR1 SEHNR, CDR2 FQNEAQ (reference sequence). The CDR3 spans 15 residues. Trimming stripped 0 bases from V and 1 base from J, with 9 bases between. The CDR3 nucleotides read TGTGCCAGCAGCTTAGCGGCACACCCGAACACTGAAGCTTTCTTT. It encodes CASSLAAHPNTEAFF.

This rearrangement joins TRBV7-9 to TRBJ2-1; D is uncertain. The V gene lost 3 bases and the J gene lost 7 bases, with 4 bases spanning the gap. Germline-derived CDR1 and CDR2 are SEHNR and FQNEAQ (reference sequence). There are 11 residues in the CDR3. CDR3 DNA: TGTGCCAGCAGCTTCAGTAATGAGCAGTTCTTC. It specifies CASSFSNEQFF.

The chain recombines TRBV29-1 with TRBJ1-2, with D unclear. The CDR3 sequence is 12 residues long. The V gene's germline CDR1 is SQVTM and CDR2 ANQGSEA. Trimming stripped 1 base from V and 4 bases from J, with 7 bases between. The CDR3 region is CSVEGGVYGYTF. CDR3 DNA sequence: TGCAGCGTTGAAGGGGGAGTCTATGGCTACACCTTC.